This T cell receptor beta chain was identified in a study of blood T cell repertoires in COVID-19. Overall study context: Both acute and convalescent COVID-19 samples were obtained from the United States, Italy and Spain. PBMCs, B-cell-depleted T cells, or T cells provided the cDNA or gDNA that made up the material.

Authors' processing steps: By means of reference gene primer amplification, nucleated cell counts were estimated. Produced via immunoSEQ multiplex PCR; TCRdb's table is partial and in-frame only. D and trimming were read from the DNA, whereas the V and J calls and clone size are those reported in that table. Found here are some 240,000 clones, about four fifths of them singletons; the top ten hold roughly 8%. This clone appeared a few times. It was during active infection that Seattle patients were enrolled and then longitudinally followed. V lost 5 bases and J lost 4, with 11 bases in between. Germline assignment: CDR1 SGHTA and CDR2 FQGNSA. There are 13 residues in the CDR3.

Sequencing input: peripheral blood. This clonotype was obtained from a woman aged 80 or over with COVID-19, enrolled during active disease. The V call is TRBV7-2, the J call TRBJ1-2; no clear D gene. The CDR3 bases are TGTGCCAGCAGCCAGAGGTCGATCTATGGCTACACCTTC. Translation gives CASSQRSIYGYTF.